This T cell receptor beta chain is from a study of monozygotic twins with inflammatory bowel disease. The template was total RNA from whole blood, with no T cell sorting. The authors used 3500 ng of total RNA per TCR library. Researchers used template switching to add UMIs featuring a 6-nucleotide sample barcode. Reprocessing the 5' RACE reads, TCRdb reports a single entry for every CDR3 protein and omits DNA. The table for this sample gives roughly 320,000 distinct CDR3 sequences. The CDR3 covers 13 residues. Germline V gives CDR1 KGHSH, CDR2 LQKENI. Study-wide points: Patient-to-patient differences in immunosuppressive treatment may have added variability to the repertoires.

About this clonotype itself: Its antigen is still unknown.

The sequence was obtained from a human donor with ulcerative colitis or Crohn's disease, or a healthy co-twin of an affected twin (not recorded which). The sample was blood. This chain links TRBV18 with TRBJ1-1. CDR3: CASSPKADAEAFF.